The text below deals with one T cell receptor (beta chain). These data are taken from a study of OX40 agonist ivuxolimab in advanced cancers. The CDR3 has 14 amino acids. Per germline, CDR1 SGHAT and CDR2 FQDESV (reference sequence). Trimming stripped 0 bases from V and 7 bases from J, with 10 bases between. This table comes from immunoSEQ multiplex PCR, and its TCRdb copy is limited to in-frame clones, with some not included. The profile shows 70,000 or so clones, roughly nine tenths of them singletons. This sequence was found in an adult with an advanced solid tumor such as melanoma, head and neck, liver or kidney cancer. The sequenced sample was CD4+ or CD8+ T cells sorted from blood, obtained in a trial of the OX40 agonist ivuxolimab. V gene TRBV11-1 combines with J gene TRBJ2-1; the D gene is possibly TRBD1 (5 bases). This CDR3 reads CASSLAGPSNEQFF. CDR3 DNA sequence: TGTGCCAGCAGCTTAGCGGGGCCGTCGAATGAGCAGTTCTTC. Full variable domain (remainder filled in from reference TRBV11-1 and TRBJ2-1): EAEVAQSPRYKITEKSQAVAFWCDPISGHATLYWYRQILGQGPELLVQFQDESVVDDSQLPKDRFSAERLKGVDSTLKIQPAELGDSAMYLCASSLAGPSNEQFFGPGTRLTVL.